This entry is about one T cell receptor (beta chain). The specificity of this receptor is unknown. No base quality information exists; no much larger clone differs at one position. From the germline V gene, CDR1 is SGHDN and CDR2 is FVKESK. The CDR3 has 20 amino acids, counting the end cysteine and phenylalanine. Only the CDR3 part of the read is kept: 60 bases, read in frame from the first base. The junction shows trimming of 4 bases on V and 2 bases on J, and the gene matches do not reach 18 bases of it. This entry belongs to a study of T cells in Graves' hyperthyroidism and ophthalmopathy (dated by TCRdb to between 2019 and 2020). Broadly, across the study: Peripheral blood was collected at initial diagnosis, before any treatment. To identify distinguishing TCR V-J signatures, a discovery cohort of 100 or so patients was used, comprising 40 to 45 with Graves' ophthalmopathy and 57 with stable Graves' hyperthyroidism. In more than five Graves' hyperthyroidism patients, the study also compared T-cell repertoires from thyroid tissue with T-cell repertoires from blood. The paper reports TCR Vbeta CDR3 sequencing of fewer than 150 peripheral blood samples: approximately 41 ophthalmopathy, some 80 hyperthyroidism and about 17 progressor patients. The 100 discovery patients were randomly split 7:3 into training and test sets. Whether ophthalmopathy could be predicted prospectively was tested in an independent validation cohort made up of under 20 hyperthyroidism patients plus 17 patients who later progressed to ophthalmopathy. After blood sampling, hyperthyroidism patients were treated with methimazole at a starting dose of 30 mg daily, and ophthalmopathy patients were treated with high-dose intravenous methylprednisolone.

The research as a whole found: Sample size was not statistically predetermined, and blinding of investigators to group allocation was not performed. Blood samples also contained most of the expanded thyroid clonotypes (frequency above 0.001), which suggests that blood repertoires may reflect thyroid immune responses. A 13 V-J signature model separated ophthalmopathy from stable hyperthyroidism, with approximately 87% sensitivity and 81% to 82% specificity in cross-validation and 80%/75% in testing. During validation, the model predicted progression to ophthalmopathy a median of around six months ahead of onset, with approximately 71% sensitivity and around 72% specificity.

Ophthalmopathy patients had moderately to severely active disease, Clinical Activity Score of at least 3, NOSPECS grade of at least 4, and duration under 3 months. Exclusion was applied to patients with uncontrolled infections, other autoimmune diseases, pregnancy or lactation. Diagnoses were established on the basis of clinical symptoms, serum thyroxine and TRAb, thyroid ultrasound, and orbital computed tomography. PBMCs were isolated from about 9.1 ml of fresh peripheral blood by Ficoll-Paque density gradient centrifugation. Trizol reagent was used to extract total RNA, and RNA quality was then checked on an Agilent 2100 Bioanalyzer. The TCR beta CDR3 regions were amplified from the RNA transcripts. For the first round of RT-PCR on the TCR CDR3, the HTBI primer set was used together with the Qiagen OneStep RT-PCR kit. Libraries were constructed in a second round of multiplex PCR, after which size selection and purification were performed. Libraries were sequenced paired-end with 100 bp reads on an Illumina HiSeq2000. The authors' pipeline ran thus. SOAPnuke was used to process the raw data, removing reads that contained adapters or uncalled bases, had a mean Phred below 15, or lacked an exact match to the constant primer or identifier. COPE v1.2.5 was used to merge high-quality paired reads, and clonotypes were defined as unique nucleotide sequences. MiTCR v1.1 was used to align clonotypes to the IMGT TRBV, TRBD and TRBJ reference segments. Analysis was restricted to V-J combinations with a frequency above 0.0001, which covered roughly 99% of repertoires. A TCS score was defined as the ratio between F50 (clonal expansion) and ExV (chaos), using BLOSUM62-based TCRdist between CDR3 peptides within each V-J. Welch's t-statistics and random forest reduced 514 V-J features to fewer than 15, which were used in a naive Bayes classifier (R e1071). TCRdb cleaned the public reads at Q25 with fastp, built clones with MiXCR and kept in-frame beta chains. Each CDR3 protein appears once, grouped with its most common genes and DNA. These V and J calls are TCRdb output, not the study's own analysis. In all, the sample holds a few hundred thousand distinct CDR3 sequences, and roughly 15% of those were seen once. Around 20% of the sample belongs to the ten largest clones.

The clonotype comes from a woman aged 25-40 years with Graves' ophthalmopathy. The chain employs TRBV14 and TRBJ2-3, and TRBD2 matches 10 of the central bases. The sequencing sample was made of blood. This receptor has the CDR3 CASSLRGTGLGLAVTDTQYF. The bases read TGTGCCAGCAGCCTACGGGGGACCGGACTCGGACTAGCGGTCACAGATACGCAGTATTTT.